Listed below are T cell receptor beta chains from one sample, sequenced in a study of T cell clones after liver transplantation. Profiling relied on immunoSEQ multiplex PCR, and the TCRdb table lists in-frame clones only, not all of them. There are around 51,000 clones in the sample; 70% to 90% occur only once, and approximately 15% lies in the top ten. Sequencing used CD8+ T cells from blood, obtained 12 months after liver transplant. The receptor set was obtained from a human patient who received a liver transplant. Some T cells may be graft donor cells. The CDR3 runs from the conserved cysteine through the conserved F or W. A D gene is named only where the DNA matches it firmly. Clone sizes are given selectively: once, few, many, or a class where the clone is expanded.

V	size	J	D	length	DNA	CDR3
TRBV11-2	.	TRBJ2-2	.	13	TGTGCCAGCAGCTCTAGGGGATCCGGGGAGCTGTTTTTT	CASSSRGSGELFF
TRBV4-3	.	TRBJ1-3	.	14	TGCGCCAGCAGCCAAGATGTACTCGGAAACACCATATATTTT	CASSQDVLGNTIYF
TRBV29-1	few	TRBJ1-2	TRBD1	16	TGCAGCGTTGAAAGCCTGAAAATGGGACAGGATTATGGCTACACCTTC	CSVESLKMGQDYGYTF
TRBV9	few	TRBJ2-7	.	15	TGTGCCAGCAGCCCCGGGACGTCGGCCTCCTACGAGCAGTACTTC	CASSPGTSASYEQYF
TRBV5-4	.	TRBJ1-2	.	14	TGTGCCAGCAGCCAATCGACAGGCTTATATGGCTACACCTTC	CASSQSTGLYGYTF
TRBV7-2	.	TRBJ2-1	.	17	TGTGCCAGCTTAAAAATAGCGGTCCTAGCAACCTACAATGAGCAGTTCTTC	CASLKIAVLATYNEQFF
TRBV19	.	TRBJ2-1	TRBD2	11	TGTGCCTCTACTAGCGAGAGGGAGCAGTTCTTC	CASTSEREQFF
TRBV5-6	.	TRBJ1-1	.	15	TGTGCCAGCAGCGGACTGGAGGAGATGAACACTGAAGCTTTCTTT	CASSGLEEMNTEAFF
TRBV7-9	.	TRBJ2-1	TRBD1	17	TGTGCCAGCAACCCCTTCTCTACAGGGGAGATCTACAATGAGCAGTTCTTC	CASNPFSTGEIYNEQFF
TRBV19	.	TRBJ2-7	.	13	TGTGCCAGTAGTATCAAGGGGGGAAACGAGCAGTACTTC	CASSIKGGNEQYF
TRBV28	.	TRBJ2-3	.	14	TGTGCCAGCAGTATCCGACTGGGCACAGATACGCAGTATTTT	CASSIRLGTDTQYF
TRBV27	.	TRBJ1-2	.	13	TGTGCCAGCAGTTTCGGGCAGAACTATGGCTACACCTTC	CASSFGQNYGYTF
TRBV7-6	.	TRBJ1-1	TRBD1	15	TGTGCCAGCAGTCATTCAGGGGGCGTTTTCGCTGAAGCTTTCTTT	CASSHSGGVFAEAFF
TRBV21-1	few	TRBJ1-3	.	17	TGTGCCAGCAGCAAAGTTGGGAGGGGCAGGTTGAGAAACACCATATATTTT	CASSKVGRGRLRNTIYF
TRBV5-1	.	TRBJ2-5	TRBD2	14	TGCGCCAGCAGCTTGCGGGGGGAACTTGAGACCCAGTACTTC	CASSLRGELETQYF
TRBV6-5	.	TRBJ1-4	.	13	.	CASSTSDGEKLFF
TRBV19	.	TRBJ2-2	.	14	TGTGCCAGTACCTCTAGACTTTACACCGGGGAGCTGTTTTTT	CASTSRLYTGELFF
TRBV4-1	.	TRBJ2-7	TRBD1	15	TGCGCCAGCAGCCAAGAGGGGACAGGTTACTACGAGCAGTACTTC	CASSQEGTGYYEQYF
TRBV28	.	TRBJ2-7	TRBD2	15	TGTGCCAGCAGTCCGACGGGAGGACCATCCTACGAGCAGTACTTC	CASSPTGGPSYEQYF
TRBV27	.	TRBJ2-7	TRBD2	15	TGTGCCAGCAGTTGGGGAGCGGGAATGGGCTACGAGCAGTACTTC	CASSWGAGMGYEQYF
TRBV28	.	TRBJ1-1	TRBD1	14	TGTGCCAGCAGCATGGACAGGGAGTACACTGAAGCTTTCTTT	CASSMDREYTEAFF
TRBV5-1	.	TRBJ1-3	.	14	TGCGCCAGCCACGAGGGGGTCTCTGGAAACACCATATATTTT	CASHEGVSGNTIYF
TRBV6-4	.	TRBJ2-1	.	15	TGTGCCAGCAGTATTGGAGGGGAATCGCACAATGAGCAGTTCTTC	CASSIGGESHNEQFF
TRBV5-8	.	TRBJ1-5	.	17	TGTGCCAGCAGCTTGGAAGTTCGGGGCCTTAGCAATCAGCCCCAGCATTTT	CASSLEVRGLSNQPQHF
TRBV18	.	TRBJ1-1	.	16	TGTGCCAGCTCACCACTTGCTCAGACTTCGAACACTGAAGCTTTCTTT	CASSPLAQTSNTEAFF
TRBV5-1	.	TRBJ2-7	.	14	TGCGCCAGCAGCTTGGCTGCAGGGACCTACGAGCAGTACTTC	CASSLAAGTYEQYF
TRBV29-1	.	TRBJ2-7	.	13	TGCAGCGTTAGGAGTAGCGGAGACTACGAGCAGTACTTC	CSVRSSGDYEQYF
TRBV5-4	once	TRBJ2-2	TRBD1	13	TGTGCCAGCAGAGGGGGCAGAGGCGGGGAGCTGTTTTTT	CASRGGRGGELFF
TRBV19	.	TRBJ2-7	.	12	TGTGCCAGTAGTATGACGGGAAACGAGCAGTACTTC	CASSMTGNEQYF
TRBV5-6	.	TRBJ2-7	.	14	TGTGCCAGCAGCTTGGCCCCAGGCTCCTACGAGCAGTACTTC	CASSLAPGSYEQYF
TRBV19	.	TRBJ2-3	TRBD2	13	TGTGCCAGTAGTATGGGAGGGGTAAATACGCAGTATTTT	CASSMGGVNTQYF
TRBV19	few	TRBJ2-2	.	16	TGTGCCAGTAGTCCGGGTCCGGCAGCGAACACCGGGGAGCTGTTTTTT	CASSPGPAANTGELFF
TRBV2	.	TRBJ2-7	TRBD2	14	TGTGCCAGCAGTGATGGGGGGGGAGGGCACGAGCAGTACTTC	CASSDGGGGHEQYF
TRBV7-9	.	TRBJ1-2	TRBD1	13	TGTGCCAGCAGCTTAGGCGACAGGGTTGGCTACACCTTC	CASSLGDRVGYTF
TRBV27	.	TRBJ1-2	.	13	TGTGCCAGCAGTTTAAAAGGGGTCTATGGCTACACCTTC	CASSLKGVYGYTF
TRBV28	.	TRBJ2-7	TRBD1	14	TGTGCCAGCAGTTCGGGACAGGGAATGGACGAGCAGTACTTC	CASSSGQGMDEQYF
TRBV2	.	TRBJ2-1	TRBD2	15	TGTGCCAGCAAATTAGCGGGAGAAGGCTACAATGAGCAGTTCTTC	CASKLAGEGYNEQFF
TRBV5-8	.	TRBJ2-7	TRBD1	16	TGTGCCAGCAGCTTAAACCGGGACAGGGGGCGAGATGAGCAGTACTTC	CASSLNRDRGRDEQYF
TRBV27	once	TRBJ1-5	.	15	TGTGCCAGCAGTTTGGAGGGGCATAGCAATCAGCCCCAGCATTTT	CASSLEGHSNQPQHF
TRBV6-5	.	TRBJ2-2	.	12	TGTGCCAGCAGTTACCCGGTTGGGGAGCTGTTTTTT	CASSYPVGELFF
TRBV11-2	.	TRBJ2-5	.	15	TGTGCCAGCAGCTCCCTAGAGATCCTAGCGGAGACCCAGTACTTC	CASSSLEILAETQYF
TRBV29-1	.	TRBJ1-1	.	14	TGCAGCGTTGAAGGGGAGCAGACTTACACTGAAGCTTTCTTT	CSVEGEQTYTEAFF
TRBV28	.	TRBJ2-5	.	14	TGTGCCAGCAGTTTTGTGAGGGACTTTGAGACCCAGTACTTC	CASSFVRDFETQYF
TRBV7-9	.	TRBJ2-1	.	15	TGTGCCAGCAGCTCCCGAGACTTACAAGGGGATGAGCAGTTCTTC	CASSSRDLQGDEQFF
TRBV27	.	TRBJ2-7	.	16	TGTGCCAGCAGTTCAGATTACGGGACGGCTTCCTACGAGCAGTACTTC	CASSSDYGTASYEQYF
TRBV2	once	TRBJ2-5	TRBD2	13	TGTGCCAGCAGTCGGGGGGGAGAGGAGACCCAGTACTTC	CASSRGGEETQYF
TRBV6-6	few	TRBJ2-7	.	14	TGTGCCAGTGCCGGCCCGGGTAGCTCCTACGAGCAGTACTTC	CASAGPGSSYEQYF
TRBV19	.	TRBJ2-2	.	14	TGTGCCAGTAGTATAGGAACGTCCACCGGGGAGCTGTTTTTT	CASSIGTSTGELFF
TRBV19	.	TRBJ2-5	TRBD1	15	TGTGCCAGTAGTATTTTGGGACAGGGACCGGAGACCCAGTACTTC	CASSILGQGPETQYF
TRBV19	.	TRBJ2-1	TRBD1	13	TGTGCCAGTAGTATACAGGGGGCACATGAGCAGTTCTTC	CASSIQGAHEQFF
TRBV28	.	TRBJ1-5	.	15	TGTGCCAGCTACCCCCGGGGTCTTTTTGATCAGCCCCAGCATTTT	CASYPRGLFDQPQHF
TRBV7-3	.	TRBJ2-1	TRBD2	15	TGTGCCAGCAGCCCGCTGGCTAGCGGATACAATGAGCAGTTCTTC	CASSPLASGYNEQFF
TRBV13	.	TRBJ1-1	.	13	TGTGCCAGCACCCTTCCAATGAACACTGAAGCTTTCTTT	CASTLPMNTEAFF
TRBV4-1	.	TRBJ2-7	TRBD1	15	TGCGCCAGCAGCCAAAGAACAGGGGGCTCTTACGAGCAGTACTTC	CASSQRTGGSYEQYF
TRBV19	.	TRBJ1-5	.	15	TGTGCCAGTAGTATAGGAACACCTTTCAATCAGCCCCAGCATTTT	CASSIGTPFNQPQHF
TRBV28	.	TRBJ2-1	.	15	TGTGCCAGCAGTTTAAGGGGGGTGGGTAACAATGAGCAGTTCTTC	CASSLRGVGNNEQFF
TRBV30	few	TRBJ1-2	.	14	TGTGCCTGGAGTGTAGGGGGATTCGCCTATGGCTACACCTTC	CAWSVGGFAYGYTF